A single TCR beta chain is shown here with its context. Its antigen is unidentified. Clones were sequenced by immunoSEQ multiplex PCR, and TCRdb holds only the in-frame ones, with some missing. The table includes 25,000 to 35,000 clones, more than 70% detected once. These data belong to a study of OX40 agonist ivuxolimab in advanced cancers. Broader study findings: Averaging showed that CD8+ T cells had more expanded clones than CD4+ did.

The germline CDR1 and CDR2 sequences are MNHEY and SMNVEV (reference sequence). Trimming cost V 6 bases and J 3 bases, with 11 bases left between them. The CDR3 is 13 residues long. Sample: CD4+ or CD8+ T cells sorted from blood, taken in a trial of the OX40 agonist ivuxolimab. The J gene is TRBJ1-1, the V gene TRBV27, with D unclear. This sequence originates from an adult with an advanced solid tumor such as melanoma, head and neck, liver or kidney cancer. DNA for the CDR3: TGTGCCAGCAGATCGGTAGGAGACACTGAAGCTTTCTTT. Translated, it gives CASRSVGDTEAFF.